The present T cell receptor (beta chain) was sequenced within a study of shared clonotypes between healthy human individuals. Points from the study as a whole: It was expected that sequencing depth would affect clonotype sharing among donors.

The CDR3 runs to 12 residues. Looked up from germline, CDR1 is MGHDK and CDR2 is SYGVNS. V dropped 4 bases and J dropped 7 bases, with 11 bases sitting between them. On this clone itself: What it binds is not known.

Here immunoSEQ multiplex PCR was the method, and the copy in TCRdb shows in-frame clones only, minus some. The sample consists of about 2.1 million clones, around 93% of them appearing once. Terminally differentiated effector memory CD45RA+ cells were excluded by CCR7 positive selection of CD45RO-negative cells. Recent acute infections and vaccinations were absent in the healthy HIV-negative adult donors. All donors were Caucasian adults living in Nashville, Tennessee. The TCR was taken from a man aged 18 to 35 in good health. Some clones in this sample may be carry-over from other donors' samples. This sequence joins TRBV25-1 and TRBJ2-7, with unresolved D. Sequenced: naive CD8+ T cells from PBMCs. CDR3 amino acids: CASSVVPDEQYF. The DNA of the CDR3 is TGTGCCAGCAGTGTGGTCCCGGATGAGCAGTACTTC.